These T cell receptor beta chains were read from a single sample in a study of cytomegalovirus exposure and HLA in healthy donors. The repertoire was sequenced with immunoSEQ multiplex PCR; TCRdb's copy has only in-frame clones and lacks some. Of 200,000 or so clones listed, over 75% are singletons. Sample: PBMCs. These TCRs come from a girl aged 2 to 9 in good health and CMV-seronegative. Each CDR3 is given with its conserved first and last residue. D genes are given only for firm matches. Expanded clones get a size class; other rows say once, few or many, or leave the size out.

once	TRBV7-6	TRBD1	TRBJ2-7	CASSPTGTGGYEQYF	TGTGCCAGCAGCCCAACCGGGACAGGGGGCTACGAGCAGTACTTC
.	TRBV4-2	.	TRBJ2-1	CASSQGWQDSYNEQFF	TGTGCCAGCAGCCAAGGCTGGCAAGACTCCTACAATGAGCAGTTCTTC
.	TRBV5-4	.	TRBJ1-4	CASSPSAGSANEKLFF	TGTGCCAGCAGCCCCAGTGCGGGCTCGGCTAATGAAAAACTGTTTTTT
.	TRBV5-1	TRBD1	TRBJ1-1	CASSLVGGVNTEAFF	TGCGCCAGCAGCTTGGTAGGGGGCGTCAACACTGAAGCTTTCTTT
.	TRBV6-5	.	TRBJ1-1	CASTKQGGSTEAFF	TGTGCCAGCACAAAACAGGGTGGGTCGACTGAAGCTTTCTTT
once	TRBV6-1	TRBD1	TRBJ2-3	CAIAEAGGPDTQYF	TGTGCCATCGCCGAGGCAGGGGGACCAGATACGCAGTATTTT
.	TRBV7-9	.	TRBJ1-1	CASSLRSSEAFF	TGTGCCAGCAGCTTGCGGTCTTCTGAAGCTTTCTTT
.	TRBV11-3	TRBD1	TRBJ1-4	CASSPGTANEKLFF	TGTGCCAGCAGCCCCGGGACAGCGAATGAAAAACTGTTTTTT
.	TRBV30	TRBD2	TRBJ2-2	CAWRRELNTGELFF	TGTGCCTGGAGGCGGGAGCTTAACACCGGGGAGCTGTTTTTT
.	TRBV19	TRBD2	TRBJ2-7	CASSVTLAGYVYEQYF	TGTGCCAGTAGTGTCACGCTAGCGGGCTACGTCTACGAGCAGTACTTC